The clone carrying this TCR beta chain has more than one count but fewer than ten. What it recognizes is unknown. These data are taken from a study of blood T cells in healthy people across ages. Study-level points and caveats: For the donors, CMV status was unknown and possibly confounded expanded clonotype changes. Comparison with aged donors showed that long-lived donors had more naive CD4+ cells and higher diversity.

Primed by a sample-barcoded 5' primer and a J-beta primer mix, a second PCR proceeded for roughly 7 to 12 cycles. TCRdb re-analysed the 5' RACE reads in MiXCR, keeping a single row per CDR3 protein. The sample lists fewer than 2,000,000 distinct CDR3 sequences, about 31% seen once, with around 11% in the top ten. Trimming cost V 5 bases and J 5 bases, with 12 bases left between them. The germline CDR1 and CDR2 sequences are SNHLY and FYNNEI. The CDR3 is 13 amino acids. J is TRBJ2-5 and V is TRBV2; D not certain. Sample: blood. This clonotype was obtained from a woman aged 30 to 39 in good health. Here the CDR3 DNA reads TGTGCCAGCAGTCTCACTCCCTGGGAGACCCAGTACTTC. This translates into CASSLTPWETQYF.